This entry concerns a single TCR beta chain. As processed by the authors: Estimated nucleated cell counts came from reference gene primer amplification. This table comes from immunoSEQ multiplex PCR, and its TCRdb copy is limited to in-frame clones, with some not included. That table supplies the V and J calls and clone size; D and trimming were determined from the DNA. The table lists fewer than 350,000 clones, over 75% of them singletons, with 9.4% in the top ten. These data originate in a study of blood T cell repertoires in COVID-19. Overall study: COVID-19 samples from acute and convalescent phases originated in the United States, Italy and Spain. Sample material is recorded as cDNA or gDNA derived from T cells, B-cell-depleted T cells, or PBMCs.

Material: peripheral blood. The sequence was collected from a man younger than 30 with active or convalescent COVID-19.

CDR3: CASSPRQGTHGYTF. The CDR3 DNA reads as TGTGCCAGCAGTCCCAGACAGGGGACCCATGGCTACACCTTC. This chain joins TRBV6-6 and TRBJ1-2; 8 positions match TRBD1. Unmatched junction bases numbered 8, after V lost 5 bases and J lost 6 bases. The CDR3 length is 14 residues. Germline V gene data show CDR1 as MNHNY and CDR2 as SVGAGI (reference sequence).